The rows below give T cell receptor beta chains drawn from one sample of a study of PD-L1 blockade in urothelial cancer. Method: immunoSEQ multiplex PCR; TCRdb's copy keeps in-frame clones and lacks some. The sample holds tens of thousands of clones, around three quarters seen once. The sequencing here drew on PBMCs, taken around atezolizumab (anti-PD-L1) treatment. Receptor source: an older man with urothelial cancer. The CDR3 runs from the conserved cysteine through the conserved F or W.

>TRBV27|TRBJ2-1
CASSPESGLAGVYNEQFF
>TRBV5-1|TRBJ2-3
CASSIGYQGSTDTQYF
>TRBV7-2|TRBJ1-1
CASSLGGVGGHAFF
>TRBV6-1|TRBJ1-5
CASSTGQTNQPQHF
>TRBV11-3|TRBJ2-4
CASSLGGDIQYF
>TRBV9|TRBJ1-4
CASSAPTSAGGNEKLFF
>TRBV7-2|TRBJ2-7
CASSLGSTGTGGAVGEQYF
>TRBV7-8|TRBJ2-1
CASSFYRVSSYNEQFF
>TRBV10-1|TRBJ2-7
CASSESSDRGLSYEQYF
>TRBV5-6|TRBJ1-1
CASSGGSTAFF
>TRBV5-1|TRBJ2-3
CASALGGPSTDTQYF
>TRBV11-3|TRBJ2-3
CASSLAADTQYF
>TRBV28|TRBJ2-1
CASSFSNRVNEQFF
>TRBV29-1|TRBJ1-1
CSVGQGLGAFF
>TRBV7-9|TRBJ2-1
CASSPTGTHSYNEQFF
>TRBV18|TRBJ2-5
CASSPSPRQGRKETQYF
>TRBV18|TRBJ2-3
CASSSAFYPTDTQYF
>TRBV10-3|TRBJ1-1
CAISALDRQNTEAFF
>TRBV9|TRBJ1-1
CASSVAALAGTEAFF
>TRBV9|TRBJ2-3
CASSVDLDTQYF
>TRBV6-5|TRBJ2-1
CASSVNGNEQFF
>TRBV6-6|TRBJ2-7
CASRRPGTGYEQYF
>TRBV19|TRBJ1-5
CASSPIRGGNQPQHF
>TRBV28|TRBJ2-7
CASSFYGSSYEQYF
>TRBV25-1|TRBJ2-3
CASSRAGGRRTDTQYF
>TRBV6-1|TRBJ1-4
CASSVEATNEKLFF
>TRBV19|TRBJ2-5
CASSVNRGRLETQYF
>TRBV19|TRBJ1-1
CASSTYLGTGVPEAFF
>TRBV11-3|TRBJ2-1
CASSLGTSGYNEQFF
>TRBV5-5|TRBJ1-1
CASSLGGGTEAFF
>TRBV28|TRBJ1-5
CASIHRGIYSNQPQHF
>TRBV6-1|TRBJ2-3
CASSPTGASATQYF
>TRBV7-2|TRBJ2-3
CASSRERSSGRTDTQYF
>TRBV20-1|TRBJ2-7
CSAGHPLGQYF
>TRBV16|TRBJ1-1
CASSQNLGGQGEAFF
>TRBV7-6|TRBJ2-1
CASSLELAGVSYNEQFF
>TRBV15|TRBJ2-6
CATSDGAGAGANVLTF
>TRBV4-2|TRBJ2-5
CASSQDRGGVETQYF
>TRBV7-2|TRBJ1-2
CASSFAEGRSRYTF
>TRBV9|TRBJ2-1
CASSAQGNSYNEQFF
>TRBV18|TRBJ1-1
CASSLPGQANTEAFF
>TRBV4-3|TRBJ2-2
CASSQPGQGTGELFF
>TRBV15|TRBJ2-2
CATSRYFSTGELFF
>TRBV9|TRBJ2-6
CASSAEGLWSSGANVLTF
>TRBV7-2|TRBJ2-7
CASSLRGRARDEQYF